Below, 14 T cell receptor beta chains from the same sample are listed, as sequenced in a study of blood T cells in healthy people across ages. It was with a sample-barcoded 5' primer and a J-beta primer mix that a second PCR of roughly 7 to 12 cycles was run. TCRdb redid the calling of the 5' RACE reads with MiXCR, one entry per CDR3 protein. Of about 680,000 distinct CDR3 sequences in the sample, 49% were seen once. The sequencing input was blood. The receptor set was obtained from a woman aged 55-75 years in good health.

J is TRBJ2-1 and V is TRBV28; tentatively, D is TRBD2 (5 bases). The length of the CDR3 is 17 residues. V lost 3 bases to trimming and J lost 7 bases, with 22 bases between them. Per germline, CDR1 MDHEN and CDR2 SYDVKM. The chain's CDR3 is CASSFLKPGSRGNEQFF. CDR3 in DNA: TGTGCCAGCAGTTTCCTTAAACCGGGCTCCCGAGGGAATGAGCAGTTCTTC.

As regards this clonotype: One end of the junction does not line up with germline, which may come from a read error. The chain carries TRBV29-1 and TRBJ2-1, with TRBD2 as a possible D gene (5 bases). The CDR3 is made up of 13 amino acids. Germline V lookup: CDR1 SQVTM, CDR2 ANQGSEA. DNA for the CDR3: TGCAACGTTGACCAGCGGAACTACAATGAGCAGTTCTTC. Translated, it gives CNVDQRNYNEQFF.

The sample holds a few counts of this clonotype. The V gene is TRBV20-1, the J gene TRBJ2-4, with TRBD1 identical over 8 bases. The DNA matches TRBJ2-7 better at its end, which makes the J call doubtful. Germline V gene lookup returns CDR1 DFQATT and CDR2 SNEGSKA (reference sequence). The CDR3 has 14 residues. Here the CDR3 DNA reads TGCAGTGCCAGGCAACAGGGGGTGTTGCGCGAGCAGTACTTC. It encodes CSARQQGVLREQYF.

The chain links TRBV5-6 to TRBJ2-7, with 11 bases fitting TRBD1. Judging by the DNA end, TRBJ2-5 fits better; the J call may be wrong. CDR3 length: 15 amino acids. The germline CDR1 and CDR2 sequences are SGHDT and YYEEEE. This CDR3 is CASSNGQGAWETQYF. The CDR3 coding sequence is TGTGCCAGCAGCAACGGACAGGGGGCATGGGAGACCCAGTACTTC.

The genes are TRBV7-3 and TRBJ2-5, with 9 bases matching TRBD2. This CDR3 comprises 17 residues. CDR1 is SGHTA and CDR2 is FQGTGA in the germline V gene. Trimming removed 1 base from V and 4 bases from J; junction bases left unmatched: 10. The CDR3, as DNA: TGTGCCAGCAGCTTAAGACTACCGGGACTAGCAGGAGAGACCCAGTACTTC. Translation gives CASSLRLPGLAGETQYF. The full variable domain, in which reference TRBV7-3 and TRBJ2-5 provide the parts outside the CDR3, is GAGVSQTPSNKVTEKGKYVELRCDPISGHTALYWYRQSLGQGPEFLIYFQGTGAADDSGLPNDRFFAVRPEGSVSTLKIQRTERGDSAVYLCASSLRLPGLAGETQYFGPGTRLLVL.

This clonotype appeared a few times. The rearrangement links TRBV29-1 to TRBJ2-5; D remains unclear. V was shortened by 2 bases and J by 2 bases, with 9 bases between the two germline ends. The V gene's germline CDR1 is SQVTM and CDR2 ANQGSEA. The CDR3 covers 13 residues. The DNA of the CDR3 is TGCAGCGTTGAAAGGATGGAGCAAGAGACCCAGTACTTC. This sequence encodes CSVERMEQETQYF.

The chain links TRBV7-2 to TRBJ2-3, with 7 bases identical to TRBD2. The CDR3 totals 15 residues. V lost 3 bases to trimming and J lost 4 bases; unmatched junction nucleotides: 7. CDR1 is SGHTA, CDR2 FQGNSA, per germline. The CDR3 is CASSFRDYQADTQYF. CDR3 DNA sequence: TGTGCCAGCAGCTTCAGGGACTATCAGGCAGATACGCAGTATTTT.

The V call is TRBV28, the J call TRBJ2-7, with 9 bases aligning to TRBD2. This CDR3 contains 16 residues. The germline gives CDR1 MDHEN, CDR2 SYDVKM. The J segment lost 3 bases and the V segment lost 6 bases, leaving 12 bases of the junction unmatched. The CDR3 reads CASSTQGLASFYEQYF. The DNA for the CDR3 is TGTGCCAGCAGCACCCAGGGACTAGCTTCCTTCTACGAGCAGTACTTC. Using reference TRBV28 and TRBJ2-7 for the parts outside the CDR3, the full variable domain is DVKVTQSSRYLVKRTGEKVFLECVQDMDHENMFWYRQDPGLGLRLIYFSYDVKMKEKGDIPEGYSVSREKKERFSLILESASTNQTSMYLCASSTQGLASFYEQYFGPGTRLTVT.

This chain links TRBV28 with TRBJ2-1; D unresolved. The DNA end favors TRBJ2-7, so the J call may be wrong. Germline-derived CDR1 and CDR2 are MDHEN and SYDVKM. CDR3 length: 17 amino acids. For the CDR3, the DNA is TGTGCCAGCAGTTCCCCCCGGGTCTCGAGCTCCTACAATGAGCAGTACTTC. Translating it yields CASSSPRVSSSYNEQYF.

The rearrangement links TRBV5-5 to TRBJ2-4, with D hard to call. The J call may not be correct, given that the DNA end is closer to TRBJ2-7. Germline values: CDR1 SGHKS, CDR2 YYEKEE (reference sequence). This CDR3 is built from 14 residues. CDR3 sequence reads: CASSLRLFGYEQYF. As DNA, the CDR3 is TGTGCCAGCAGCTTGAGACTTTTCGGGTACGAGCAGTACTTC.

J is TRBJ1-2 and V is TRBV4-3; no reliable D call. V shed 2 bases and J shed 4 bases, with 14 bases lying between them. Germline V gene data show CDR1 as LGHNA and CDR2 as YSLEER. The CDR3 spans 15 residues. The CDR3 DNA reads TGCGCCAGCAGCCAATTTCCGGGAGATGGCTATGGCTACACCTTC. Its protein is CASSQFPGDGYGYTF.

CDR3 in amino acids: CASSALTSGRRETQYF. The CDR3 DNA reads as TGTGCCAGCAGTGCACTAACTAGCGGGAGACGGGAGACCCAGTACTTC. This sequence joins TRBV6-1 and TRBJ2-7, with 11 bases identical to TRBD2. The end of the DNA is better explained by TRBJ2-5, so the J call may be wrong. Looked up from germline, CDR1 is MNHNS and CDR2 is SASEGT. The CDR3 is 16 amino acids.

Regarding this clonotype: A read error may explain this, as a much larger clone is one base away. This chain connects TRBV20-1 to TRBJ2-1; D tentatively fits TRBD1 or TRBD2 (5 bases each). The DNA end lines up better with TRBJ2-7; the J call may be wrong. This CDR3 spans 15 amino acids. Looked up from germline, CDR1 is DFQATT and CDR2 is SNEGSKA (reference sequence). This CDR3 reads CSAPWGGHSYNEQYF. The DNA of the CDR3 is TGCAGTGCTCCTTGGGGCGGGCACTCCTACAATGAGCAGTACTTC.

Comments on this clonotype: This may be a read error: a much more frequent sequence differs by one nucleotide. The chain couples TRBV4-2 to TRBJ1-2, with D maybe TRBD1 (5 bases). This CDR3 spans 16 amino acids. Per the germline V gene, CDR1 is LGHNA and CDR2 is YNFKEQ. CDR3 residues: CAGSQDTQGFNYGYTF. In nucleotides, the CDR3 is TGTGCCGGCAGCCAAGATACGCAGGGCTTTAACTATGGCTACACCTTC.